Below, 19 T cell receptor beta chains from the same sample are listed, as sequenced in a study of T-cell memory formation after mild COVID-19. TCRdb redid the calling of the 5' RACE reads with MiXCR, one entry per CDR3 protein. The repertoire has under 300,000 distinct CDR3 sequences, 15% to 20% of them found once; the top ten carry approximately 23%. Sequences were obtained from PBMCs or a T cell subset sorted from them (not recorded which). Every receptor here comes from a man younger than 30 who had mild COVID-19 (a few samples of this study predate the infection). Cell type and time point are not known.

This clonotype came up a few times. The chain couples TRBV20-1 to TRBJ1-5, with D tentatively TRBD1 (6 bases). Trimming took 3 bases from V and 0 from J, leaving 9 bases between them. Germline V lookup: CDR1 DFQATT, CDR2 SNEGSKA (reference sequence). This CDR3 comprises 14 residues. CDR3 sequence (DNA): TGCAGTGCTAGCCAGGGGCATAGCAATCAGCCCCAGCATTTT. This encodes CSASQGHSNQPQHF.

This chain joins TRBV4-3 and TRBJ2-2, with 7 positions matching TRBD2. This CDR3 has 17 amino acids. The V gene's germline CDR1 is LGHNA and CDR2 YSLEER. V dropped 1 base and J dropped 2; count of bases not matched to a gene: 7. CDR3 in DNA: TGCGCCAGCAGCCAAGTCCAGCTAGCGGCTAACACCGGGGAGCTGTTTTTT. Translating gives CASSQVQLAANTGELFF.

This clonotype came up many times. This chain links TRBV7-9 with TRBJ2-5; TRBD2 agrees at 8 bases. This CDR3 comprises 13 residues. Trimming took 8 bases from V and 5 from J; bases not matched to a gene: 7. Germline V gene data show CDR1 as SEHNR and CDR2 as FQNEAQ (reference sequence). CDR3 amino acids: CASRGGARETQYF. Written as DNA, the CDR3 is TGTGCCAGCCGGGGGGGGGCTCGGGAGACCCAGTACTTC.

This clonotype was detected only once. The chain recombines TRBV12-3 or TRBV12-4 with TRBJ2-7; 8 positions agree with TRBD1. This CDR3 region has 13 residues. The J segment lost 6 bases and the V segment lost 1 base, leaving 2 bases of the junction unmatched. The CDR3 loop reads CASSLVQGVEQYF. The CDR3 DNA follows: TGTGCCAGCAGTTTAGTACAGGGGGTCGAGCAGTACTTC.

The J gene is TRBJ2-3, the V gene TRBV29-1; the match to TRBD2 covers 8 bases. Germline-derived CDR1 and CDR2 are SQVTM and ANQGSEA. The CDR3 runs to 15 residues. The V segment lost 0 bases and the J segment 5 bases; nucleotides outside the gene matches: 7. The CDR3 spells CSVEDRERGRDTQYF. The CDR3 DNA is TGCAGCGTTGAAGATCGAGAGCGGGGGAGAGATACGCAGTATTTT.

This clonotype was counted a few times. The chain carries TRBV12-3 or TRBV12-4 and TRBJ2-3; D uncertain. V lost 1 base, J lost 1 base, and 6 bases lay in between. The CDR3 is 14 residues long. In DNA, the CDR3 is TGTGCCAGCAGTTTAGGGGTACGCACAGATACGCAGTATTTT. The encoded protein is CASSLGVRTDTQYF.

In its sample, this clonotype was seen a few times. The chain has TRBV30 and TRBJ1-2; D possibly corresponds to TRBD1 (5 bases). Germline V gene lookup returns CDR1 GTSNPN and CDR2 SVGIG (reference sequence). The length of the CDR3 is 12 residues. V dropped 1 base and J dropped 6 bases, with 9 bases sitting between them. In DNA, the CDR3 is TGTGCCTGGAGTGGTCGGGGGAATGGCTACACCTTC. The encoded protein is CAWSGRGNGYTF.

The gene calls are TRBV25-1 and TRBJ1-4, with 9 bases identical to TRBD1. V gave up 2 bases and J gave up 10 bases; unmatched junction bases: 2. Germline values: CDR1 MGHDK, CDR2 SYGVNS. CDR3 length: 13 amino acids. CDR3 sequence (DNA): TGTGCCAGCAGTGAACAGGACAGGGGAAAACTGTTTTTT. It specifies CASSEQDRGKLFF.

This chain links TRBV6-2 or TRBV6-3 with TRBJ2-5; 7 positions match TRBD1. CDR1 MNHEY and CDR2 SVGEGT come from the germline V gene. The trim removed 10 bases at V and 4 bases at J, leaving 6 bases unmatched. The CDR3 contains 12 residues. CDR3 sequence reads: CATGTVSETQYF. CDR3 coding DNA: TGTGCCACCGGGACAGTTTCAGAGACCCAGTACTTC.

This clonotype is labeled as medium-sized. This sequence joins TRBV9 and TRBJ2-1; 7 bases fit TRBD1. This CDR3 is 14 amino acids long. Looked up from germline, CDR1 is SGDLS and CDR2 is YYNGEE. Trimming took 0 bases from V and 7 from J; bases not matched to a gene: 4. For the CDR3, the DNA is TGTGCCAGCAGCGTAGGGACAGGAAGGAATGAGCAGTTCTTC. It translates to CASSVGTGRNEQFF. Full variable domain (rest looked up from reference TRBV9 and TRBJ2-1): DSGVTQTPKHLITATGQRVTLRCSPRSGDLSVYWYQQSLDQGLQFLIQYYNGEERAKGNILERFSAQQFPDLHSELNLSSLELGDSALYFCASSVGTGRNEQFFGPGTRLTVL.

In its sample, this clonotype was seen a few times. The chain links TRBV5-1 to TRBJ2-1, with D uncertain. The CDR3 is 14 amino acids. V gave up 0 bases and J gave up 3 bases, with 7 bases separating them. Germline V gives CDR1 SGHRS, CDR2 YFSETQ. This CDR3 is CASSLVPLYNEQFF. Written as DNA, the CDR3 is TGCGCCAGCAGCTTGGTACCTCTCTACAATGAGCAGTTCTTC.

A few counts support this clonotype. The chain is built from TRBV11-2 and TRBJ2-7; possibly TRBD1 or TRBD2 for D (7 bases each). The CDR3 runs to 13 residues. The germline V gene has CDR1 SGHAT and CDR2 FQNNGV. Trimming pared 5 bases from V and 4 bases from J, leaving 12 bases between. CDR3: CASSPGGVYEQYF. The DNA for the CDR3 is TGTGCCAGCAGCCCAGGGGGGGTTTACGAGCAGTACTTC.

The table lists this clonotype with a few counts. This chain joins TRBV28 and TRBJ2-3; 7 bases map to TRBD1. Germline lookup yields CDR1 MDHEN and CDR2 SYDVKM. CDR3 length: 15 residues. Trimming took 6 bases from V and 5 from J; bases not matched to a gene: 11. The chain's CDR3 is CASSPRTGALDTQYF. CDR3 nucleotide sequence: TGTGCCAGCAGCCCCCGAACAGGGGCTCTAGATACGCAGTATTTT.

The CDR3 DNA reads as TGCAGCCGCAGAGGGGGGAATGGCTACACCTTC. This gives the protein CSRRGGNGYTF. The rearrangement joins TRBV29-1 to TRBJ1-2; D is perhaps TRBD1 (6 bases). The V end was cut by 8 bases, the J end by 6 bases, with 13 bases between. The germline gives CDR1 SQVTM, CDR2 ANQGSEA. This CDR3 comprises 11 residues.

The chain is built from TRBV12-3 or TRBV12-4 and TRBJ2-5; 7 bases line up with TRBD1. Unmatched junction bases numbered 13, after V lost 7 bases and J lost 2 bases. The length of the CDR3 is 16 residues. CDR3 DNA sequence: TGTGCCAGCACCATGGGTCTGACAGGGCTGCAAGAGACCCAGTACTTC. Protein sequence: CASTMGLTGLQETQYF.

This chain joins TRBV11-2 and TRBJ2-5; D tentatively fits TRBD1 or TRBD2 (5 bases each). The CDR3 consists of 12 residues. Germline V gene data show CDR1 as SGHAT and CDR2 as FQNNGV. Trimming took 8 bases from V and 2 from J, leaving 9 bases between them. CDR3: CASRGPQETQYF. In DNA, the CDR3 is TGTGCCAGCCGGGGCCCACAAGAGACCCAGTACTTC.

V is TRBV6-5 and J is TRBJ1-2; D is possibly TRBD1 (5 bases). Between the trimmed V and J ends, which lost 0 bases and 4 bases, there was a span of 12 bases. The CDR3 totals 15 residues. Germline CDR1 reads MNHEY; CDR2 reads SVGAGI. Here the CDR3 reads CASSYSTGGTYGYTF. CDR3 nucleotides: TGTGCCAGCAGTTACTCAACAGGCGGAACCTATGGCTACACCTTC.

The rearrangement uses TRBV6-2 or TRBV6-3 and TRBJ2-5, with 13 nucleotides matching TRBD2. This CDR3 has 20 amino acids. Germline V gene sequence: CDR1 MNHEY, CDR2 SVGEGT. V was pared by 2 bases and J by 0 bases, with 12 bases of the junction left unmatched. CDR3 nucleotide sequence: TGTGCCAGCAGTTACCTGAGGGGACTAGCGGGGATCTCGCACCAAGAGACCCAGTACTTC. This sequence encodes CASSYLRGLAGISHQETQYF.

This rearrangement joins TRBV12-3 or TRBV12-4 to TRBJ2-1; a weak D match, TRBD2 (5 bases). The CDR3 runs 13 residues. Trimming stripped 6 bases from V and 8 bases from J, with 14 bases between. The CDR3 spells CASSLLMRDEQFF. CDR3 nucleotide sequence: TGTGCCAGCAGCCTTCTGATGCGGGATGAGCAGTTCTTC.